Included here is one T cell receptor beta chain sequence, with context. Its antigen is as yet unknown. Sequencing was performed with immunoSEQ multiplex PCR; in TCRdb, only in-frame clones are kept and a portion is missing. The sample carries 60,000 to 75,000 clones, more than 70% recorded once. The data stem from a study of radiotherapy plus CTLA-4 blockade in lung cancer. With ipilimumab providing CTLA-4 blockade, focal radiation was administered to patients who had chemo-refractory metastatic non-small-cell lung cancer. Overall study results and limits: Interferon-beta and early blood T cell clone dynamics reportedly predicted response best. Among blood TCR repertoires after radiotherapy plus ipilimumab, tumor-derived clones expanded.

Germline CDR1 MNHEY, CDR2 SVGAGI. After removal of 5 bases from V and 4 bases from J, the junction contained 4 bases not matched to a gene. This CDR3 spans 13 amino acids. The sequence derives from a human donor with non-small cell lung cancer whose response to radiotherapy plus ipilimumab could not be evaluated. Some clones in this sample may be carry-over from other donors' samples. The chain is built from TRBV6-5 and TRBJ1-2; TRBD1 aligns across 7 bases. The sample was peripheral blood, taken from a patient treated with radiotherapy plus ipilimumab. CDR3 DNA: TGTGCCAGCAGTCCCGACAGGGCCTATGGCTACACCTTC. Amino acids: CASSPDRAYGYTF.